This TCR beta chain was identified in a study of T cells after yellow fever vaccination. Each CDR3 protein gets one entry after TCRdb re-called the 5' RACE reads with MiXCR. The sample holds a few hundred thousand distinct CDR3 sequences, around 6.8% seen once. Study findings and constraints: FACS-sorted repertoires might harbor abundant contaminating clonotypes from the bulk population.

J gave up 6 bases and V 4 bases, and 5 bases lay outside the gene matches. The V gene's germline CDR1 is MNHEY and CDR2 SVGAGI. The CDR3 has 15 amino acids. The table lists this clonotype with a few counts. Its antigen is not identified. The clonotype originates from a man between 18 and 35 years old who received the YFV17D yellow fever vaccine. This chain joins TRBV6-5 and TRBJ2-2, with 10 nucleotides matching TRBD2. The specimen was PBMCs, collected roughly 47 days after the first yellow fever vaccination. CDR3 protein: CASSFGLAVSGELFF. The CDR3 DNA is TGTGCCAGCAGTTTCGGACTAGCGGTGTCCGGGGAGCTGTTTTTT.